One sample yielded the 9 T cell receptor beta chains listed below, sequenced in a study of beta chain features in type 1 diabetes. These TCRs are of unknown antigen specificity. TCRB transcripts that were expressed got sequenced, as all of the isolated RNA had been reverse transcribed. The data were produced by immunoSEQ multiplex PCR, yet TCRdb's version contains in-frame clones alone and is incomplete. The data contain over 90,000 clones, roughly 28% of them singletons. Study-wide results and limits: Type 1 diabetes patients had TCRB CDR3s that were shorter (moderately but significantly so) in all four CD4+ subsets.

The sample consisted of central memory CD4+ T cells from blood. These receptors were obtained from a woman in her late teens or twenties with type 1 diabetes.

This chain uses TRBV7-2 with TRBJ1-2; 9 bases agree with TRBD1. Germline assignment: CDR1 SGHTA and CDR2 FQGNSA. Trimming took 4 bases from V and 4 from J; bases not matched to a gene: 4. This CDR3 comprises 14 residues. In DNA, the CDR3 is TGTGCCAGCAGCTGGGGACAGGGCCTCTATGGCTACACCTTC. This sequence encodes CASSWGQGLYGYTF. Drawing the rest from reference TRBV7-2 and TRBJ1-2, the complete variable domain is GAGVSQSPSNKVTEKGKDVELRCDPISGHTALYWYRQSLGQGLEFLIYFQGNSAPDKSGLPSDRFSAERTGGSVSTLTIQRTQQEDSAVYLCASSWGQGLYGYTFGSGTRLTVV.

CDR3 amino acids: CARSQPKAGERAGELFF. CDR3 coding DNA: TGTGCCAGAAGCCAACCCAAGGCGGGGGAAAGGGCCGGGGAGCTGTTTTTT. The chain joins TRBV5-3 to TRBJ2-2; 7 nucleotides line up with TRBD2. TRBV5-3 is designated an ORF whose function remains uncertain. Trimming cost V 4 bases and J 6 bases; bases outside gene matches: 15. The CDR3 loop spans 17 amino acids.

The sample holds a few counts of this clone. The chain recombines TRBV15 with TRBJ1-2; the D is unclear. Trimming cost V 0 bases and J 2 bases, with 13 bases left between them. Per the germline V gene, CDR1 is LNHNV and CDR2 is YYDKDF (reference sequence). This CDR3 has 16 residues. CDR3 sequence reads: CATSRDSGEVNYGYTF. CDR3 nucleotides: TGTGCCACCAGCAGAGATTCTGGGGAGGTAAACTATGGCTACACCTTC.

The chain links TRBV4-3 to TRBJ2-2; D perhaps matches TRBD1 (6 bases). The germline gives CDR1 LGHNA, CDR2 YSLEER. This CDR3 is 19 amino acids long. Trimming removed 3 bases from V and 2 bases from J, with 22 bases in between. The CDR3, as DNA: TGCGCCAGCAGCCACCCCCGATTCTATGACAGGCCTAACACCGGGGAGCTGTTTTTT. As protein: CASSHPRFYDRPNTGELFF.

This chain connects TRBV7-2 to TRBJ2-2; no firm D call. V dropped 2 bases and J dropped 1 base, with 5 bases sitting between them. This CDR3 contains 14 residues. CDR1 and CDR2 from the germline V gene are SGHTA and FQGNSA. CDR3 sequence reads: CASSLRQNTGELFF. In DNA form, the CDR3 reads TGTGCCAGCAGCTTAAGACAGAACACCGGGGAGCTGTTTTTT.

The chain has TRBV28 and TRBJ2-3; no firm D call. Trimming took off 4 bases at V and 1 base at J, with 6 bases between the two ends. The CDR3 runs to 13 residues. CDR1 is MDHEN and CDR2 is SYDVKM in the germline V gene. The CDR3 nucleotides read TGTGCCAGCAGTTCCCGGGGCACAGATACGCAGTATTTT. Translation gives CASSSRGTDTQYF.

V usage is TRBV7-2 and J usage is TRBJ2-7; 7 bases are shared with TRBD1. CDR3 length equals 14 residues. V lost 3 bases and J lost 3; bases outside the gene matches: 5. Germline V gene data show CDR1 as SGHTA and CDR2 as FQGNSA. CDR3 region: CASSFTTGYYEQYF. CDR3 nucleotide sequence: TGTGCCAGCAGCTTCACGACAGGGTACTACGAGCAGTACTTC.

This clone was seen only a few times. The rearrangement joins TRBV27 to TRBJ2-5; tentatively, D is TRBD1 (6 bases). This CDR3 has 17 residues. Germline lookup yields CDR1 MNHEY and CDR2 SMNVEV (reference sequence). The V and J ends lost 5 bases and 0 bases respectively, with 19 bases between them. CDR3 loop: CASSPRSDRRYQETQYF. The CDR3 DNA reads as TGTGCCAGCAGTCCCCGGTCCGACAGGAGATACCAAGAGACCCAGTACTTC.

V gene TRBV7-6 combines with J gene TRBJ1-3; TRBD1 matches 8 bases. Per germline, CDR1 SGHVS and CDR2 FNYEAQ. This CDR3 is 16 amino acids long. V gave up 3 bases and J gave up 0 bases; unmatched junction bases: 4. CDR3 in amino acids: CASSFGTGTSGNTIYF. The DNA of the CDR3 is TGTGCCAGCAGCTTTGGGACAGGTACCTCTGGAAACACCATATATTTT.